The 2 T cell receptor beta chains reported below all come from one sample, sequenced in a study of CD8 T cells in ankylosing spondylitis. TCRdb called the 5' RACE reads again in MiXCR, with one record for every CDR3 protein. The data show fewer than 350,000 distinct CDR3 sequences, approximately 10% seen once. Sequencing used blood, either unsorted or a sorted T cell fraction (not recorded which). These receptors all stem from a female donor with ankylosing spondylitis or in good health (not recorded which).

This clonotype was found many times. The chain has TRBV5-5 and TRBJ1-1; TRBD1 might be the D (6 bases). The CDR3 is made up of 14 amino acids. The V end was cut by 4 bases, the J end by 4 bases, with 14 bases between. Germline loops: CDR1 SGHKS, CDR2 YYEKEE (reference sequence). The chain's CDR3 is CASSRAGAGTEAFF. In DNA, the CDR3 is TGTGCCAGCAGCCGGGCGGGGGCGGGCACTGAAGCTTTCTTT.

As regards this clonotype: This may stem from a read error, because a much larger clone lies one nucleotide away. The chain recombines TRBV4-3 with TRBJ1-3; D possibly corresponds to TRBD1 (5 bases). Germline CDR1 reads LGHNA; CDR2 reads YSLEER. The CDR3 contains 13 residues. The CDR3 loop reads CASSGRQRNSIYF. DNA for the CDR3: TGCGCCAGCAGCGGCAGACAGAGAAACAGCATATATTTT.